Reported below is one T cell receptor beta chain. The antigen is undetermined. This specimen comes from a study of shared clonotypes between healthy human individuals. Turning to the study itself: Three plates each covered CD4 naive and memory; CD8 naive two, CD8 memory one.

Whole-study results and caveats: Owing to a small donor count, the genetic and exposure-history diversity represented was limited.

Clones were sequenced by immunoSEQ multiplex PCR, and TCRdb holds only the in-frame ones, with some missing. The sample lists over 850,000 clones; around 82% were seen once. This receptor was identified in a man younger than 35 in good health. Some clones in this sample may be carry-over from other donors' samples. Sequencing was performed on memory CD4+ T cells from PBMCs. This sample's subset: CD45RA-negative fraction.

CDR3 sequence reads: CASTRTGYTEAFF. In DNA, the CDR3 is TGTGCCAGCACCCGGACAGGGTACACTGAAGCTTTCTTT. The V gene is TRBV5-6, the J gene TRBJ1-1; the match to TRBD1 covers 8 bases. The CDR3 runs to 13 residues. Trimming at V came to 6 bases and at J to 3 bases, leaving 4 bases not matched to a gene. From germline, CDR1 is SGHDT and CDR2 YYEEEE.